These 32 T cell receptor beta chains came from one sample sequenced in a study of T cells in Graves' hyperthyroidism and ophthalmopathy. It was RNA transcripts that yielded the amplified TCR beta CDR3 regions. The HTBI set primed first-round TCR CDR3 RT-PCR. TCRdb ran MiXCR on the multiplex PCR reads and lists one entry per CDR3 protein. The sample includes around 600,000 distinct CDR3 sequences, about 15% of them seen just once. Sequencing was carried out using blood. These receptor sequences come from a woman in her 30s with Graves' hyperthyroidism.

The chain carries TRBV29-1 and TRBJ2-7, with TRBD1 matching over 8 bases. V trimming: 6 bases; J trimming: 6 bases; junction bases outside the gene matches: 7. Germline-derived CDR1 and CDR2 are SQVTM and ANQGSEA. There are 12 residues in the CDR3. The CDR3 sequence is CSVGTGPREQYF. In DNA form, the CDR3 reads TGCAGCGTGGGGACAGGCCCCCGCGAGCAGTACTTC.

This clonotype was counted ten times or more. The chain recombines TRBV27 with TRBJ2-2; D is possibly TRBD1 (5 bases). Germline CDR1 reads MNHEY; CDR2 reads SMNVEV (reference sequence). This CDR3 has 16 amino acids. The V end lost 6 bases, the J end lost 6 bases, and 20 bases lay between the germline ends. The CDR3 DNA reads TGTGCCAGCAGGGTCTGGCGAGTAGGGGCACCCGGGGAGCTGTTTTTT. Its protein is CASRVWRVGAPGELFF.

This clonotype was seen a few times. The chain carries TRBV7-2 and TRBJ1-5, with D hard to call. Between the trimmed V and J ends, which lost 2 bases and 0 bases, there was a span of 20 bases. Per the germline V gene, CDR1 is SGHTA and CDR2 is FQGNSA. The CDR3 contains 19 residues. This CDR3 reads CASSLFGRADSPSNQPQHF. CDR3 sequence (DNA): TGTGCCAGCAGCTTATTCGGGAGGGCCGATTCTCCTAGCAATCAGCCCCAGCATTTT.

The chain uses TRBV10-1 and TRBJ2-1; 8 nucleotides line up with TRBD1. J lost 7 bases, V lost 3 bases, and 8 bases had no gene match. This CDR3 is 15 amino acids long. Germline CDR1 is WNHNN and CDR2 is SYGVQD (reference sequence). DNA of the CDR3: TGCGCCAGCAGTGATCGACAGGGGCCGAAGAATGAGCAGTTCTTC. Amino acid sequence: CASSDRQGPKNEQFF.

The rearrangement uses TRBV30 and TRBJ2-7; 8 positions match TRBD2. Losses at the gene ends were 6 bases for V and 4 bases for J; bases not matched to a gene: 8. Germline V CDR1 and CDR2: GTSNPN, SVGIG (reference sequence). This CDR3 comprises 13 residues. The CDR3 region has the DNA TGTGCCTGTGGAGCGGGAGACCCTTACGAGCAGTACTTC. This sequence encodes CACGAGDPYEQYF. The complete variable domain, with remaining parts taken from reference TRBV30 and TRBJ2-7, reads SQTIHQWPATLVQPVGSPLSLECTVEGTSNPNLYWYRQAAGRGLQLLFYSVGIGQISSEVPQNLSASRPQDRQFILSSKKLLLSDSGFYLCACGAGDPYEQYFGPGTRLTVT.

This clonotype was found many times. The chain couples TRBV20-1 to TRBJ1-1, with no clear D. The CDR3 loop spans 16 amino acids. Germline V lookup: CDR1 DFQATT, CDR2 SNEGSKA (reference sequence). Deletions cut 0 bases from V and 3 bases from J, with 17 bases between. The DNA of the CDR3 is TGCAGTGCTAGAGAGACCCCGCGGACGGTCCACACTGAAGCTTTCTTT. This translates into CSARETPRTVHTEAFF.

This clonotype was counted only a few times. The V gene is TRBV7-9, the J gene TRBJ1-6; D unresolved. Germline CDR1 reads SEHNR; CDR2 reads FQNEAQ (reference sequence). This CDR3 is built from 15 residues. Deletions cut 5 bases from V and 4 bases from J, with 12 bases between. CDR3 DNA sequence: TGTGCCAGCAGCCCCGGGCCGGATTATAATTCACCCCTCCACTTT. Protein sequence: CASSPGPDYNSPLHF. The variable domain in full, completed from reference TRBV7-9 and TRBJ1-6, reads DTGVSQNPRHKITKRGQNVTFRCDPISEHNRLYWYRQTLGQGPEFLTYFQNEAQLEKSRLLSDRFSAERPKGSFSTLEIQRTEQGDSAMYLCASSPGPDYNSPLHFGNGTRLTVT.

The chain couples TRBV27 to TRBJ2-2, with unresolved D. The V end was cut by 5 bases, the J end by 1 base, with 8 bases between. This CDR3 comprises 14 residues. Germline CDR1 reads MNHEY; CDR2 reads SMNVEV (reference sequence). The CDR3 is CASSKVLNTGELFF. The DNA for the CDR3 is TGTGCCAGCAGTAAAGTACTGAACACCGGGGAGCTGTTTTTT.

V usage is TRBV20-1 and J usage is TRBJ2-1; possible D gene TRBD2, 5 bases. Trimming pared 3 bases from V and 8 bases from J, leaving 8 bases between. Germline CDR1 and CDR2: DFQATT and SNEGSKA (reference sequence). This CDR3 is built from 11 residues. The CDR3 DNA follows: TGCAGTGCTAGGGAGGCATATGAGCAGTTCTTC. It encodes CSAREAYEQFF.

This clonotype was detected ten times or more. The gene calls are TRBV7-3 and TRBJ1-1, with TRBD1 identical over 8 bases. Germline V lookup: CDR1 SGHTA, CDR2 FQGTGA. The CDR3 runs to 13 residues. The V gene end was trimmed by 4 bases and the J gene end by 11 bases; junction bases not matched to a gene: 9. Written as DNA, the CDR3 is TGTGCCAGCAGCTCTAACTCAGGGGGCGAGGCTTTCTTT. As protein: CASSSNSGGEAFF.

This clonotype was picked up many times. This chain joins TRBV4-1 and TRBJ2-7; D is undetermined. Germline values: CDR1 MGHRA, CDR2 YSYEKL. The CDR3 has 18 residues. Trimming took 0 bases from V and 2 from J, leaving 20 bases between them. The CDR3 region is CASSQDPALGRVTYEQYF. CDR3 in DNA: TGCGCCAGCAGCCAAGACCCTGCCCTAGGAAGGGTAACCTACGAGCAGTACTTC.

Notes on this clonotype: This may arise from a read error, as a much more abundant clone is one base away. The genes are TRBV30 and TRBJ2-1; D is unresolved. With the DNA end fitting TRBJ2-7 better, the J assignment may be wrong. The germline gives CDR1 GTSNPN, CDR2 SVGIG (reference sequence). The CDR3 contains 10 residues. The DNA for the CDR3 is TGTGCCCCGCGGAGTTATGAGCAGTACTTC. Protein product: CAPRSYEQYF.

J is TRBJ1-5 and V is TRBV12-3 or TRBV12-4, with D unclear. The CDR3 loop spans 14 amino acids. Trimming cost V 1 base and J 2 bases, with 6 bases left between them. In DNA, the CDR3 is TGTGCCAGCAGTTTAGGTGAGGGCAATCAGCCCCAGCATTTT. Protein product: CASSLGEGNQPQHF.

This clonotype was detected ten times or more. V usage is TRBV15 and J usage is TRBJ2-7; the match to TRBD1 covers 7 bases. The CDR3 sequence is 15 residues long. Germline-derived CDR1 and CDR2 are LNHNV and YYDKDF (reference sequence). V shed 0 bases, J shed 3 bases, and the junction held 5 bases outside the gene matches. The CDR3 is CATSRDRQGGYEQYF. CDR3 DNA: TGTGCCACCAGCAGAGATCGACAGGGTGGCTACGAGCAGTACTTC.

This clonotype has more than one count but fewer than ten. J is TRBJ2-1 and V is TRBV9; 7 bases are shared with TRBD2. The junction had 7 bases not matched to a gene; V was cut back by 1 base and J by 3 bases. The CDR3 contains 16 residues. Germline CDR1 SGDLS, CDR2 YYNGEE. The CDR3 DNA is TGTGCCAGCAGCGTATCGGGTAGCGGGTACTACAATGAGCAGTTCTTC. It codes for CASSVSGSGYYNEQFF.

This clonotype was picked up many times. The V gene is TRBV13, the J gene TRBJ2-7, with D perhaps TRBD1 or TRBD2 (5 bases each). The CDR3 is 15 residues long. Deletions cut 8 bases from V and 3 bases from J, with 20 bases between. Germline CDR1 is PRHDT and CDR2 is FYEKMQ (reference sequence). The CDR3 DNA follows: TGTGCCAGCGCAAACCGGGACGGCGATTACTACGAGCAGTACTTC. This gives the protein CASANRDGDYYEQYF.

J is TRBJ2-1 and V is TRBV27, with TRBD2 identical over 7 bases. Germline assignment: CDR1 MNHEY and CDR2 SMNVEV (reference sequence). V lost 6 bases and J lost 2; bases outside the gene matches: 10. This CDR3 region has 16 residues. The CDR3 spells CASSFLRSGTYNEQFF. CDR3 sequence (DNA): TGTGCCAGCAGCTTCCTGAGAAGCGGGACCTACAATGAGCAGTTCTTC.

This rearrangement joins TRBV7-9 to TRBJ1-5; D remains ambiguous. Trimming took off 5 bases at V and 5 bases at J, with 10 bases between the two ends. Germline V gene data show CDR1 as SEHNR and CDR2 as FQNEAQ (reference sequence). CDR3 length: 13 residues. In nucleotides, the CDR3 is TGTGCCAGCAGCATACAGCTTGATCAGCCCCAGCATTTT. Encoded protein: CASSIQLDQPQHF. The full variable domain, in which reference TRBV7-9 and TRBJ1-5 provide the parts outside the CDR3, is DTGVSQNPRHKITKRGQNVTFRCDPISEHNRLYWYRQTLGQGPEFLTYFQNEAQLEKSRLLSDRFSAERPKGSFSTLEIQRTEQGDSAMYLCASSIQLDQPQHFGDGTRLSIL.

This clonotype was observed many times. V is TRBV5-1 and J is TRBJ1-1; D not resolved. The CDR3 is made up of 13 amino acids. V shed 0 bases and J shed 7 bases, with 10 bases lying between them. Germline values: CDR1 SGHRS, CDR2 YFSETQ. This CDR3 reads CASSLDVAREAFF. CDR3 nucleotides: TGCGCCAGCAGCTTGGATGTGGCCCGTGAAGCTTTCTTT.

This clonotype was seen a few times. The V and J genes are TRBV20-1 and TRBJ2-3, with 7 bases lining up with TRBD2. J gave up 6 bases and V 4 bases, and 16 bases lay outside the gene matches. The CDR3 covers 16 residues. Germline values: CDR1 DFQATT, CDR2 SNEGSKA (reference sequence). Here the CDR3 DNA reads TGCAGTGCTAATTGGGTTTTCGGGAGGCGGATCGATACGCAGTATTTT. It specifies CSANWVFGRRIDTQYF.

This clonotype came up many times. The chain uses TRBV7-8 and TRBJ1-5; the D gene is possibly TRBD1 (6 bases). Germline CDR1 SGHVS, CDR2 FQNEAQ. The CDR3 contains 17 residues. Between the trimmed V and J ends, which lost 0 bases and 6 bases, there was a span of 18 bases. In nucleotides, the CDR3 is TGTGCCAGCAGCTTAGCCGTTAAGTTCAGGGGCCCTCAGCCCCAGCATTTT. It codes for CASSLAVKFRGPQPQHF.

Of note for this clonotype: Just one base apart from a much larger clone, this may be a read error. This sequence joins TRBV6-1 and TRBJ1-2, with TRBD1 matching over 7 bases. This CDR3 is built from 13 residues. Per the germline V gene, CDR1 is MNHNS and CDR2 is SASEGT. V shed 8 bases and J 5 bases; nucleotides not matched to a gene: 8. The CDR3 protein is CASGRTGEYGYTF. The CDR3 nucleotides are TGTGCCAGCGGCAGAACAGGGGAATATGGCTACACCTTC.

Ten or more counts support this clonotype. The CDR3 bases are TGTGCCAGCAGTTCGGACAGGCCAGGGAATCAGCCCCAGCATTTT. Translating gives CASSSDRPGNQPQHF. The rearrangement links TRBV28 to TRBJ1-5, with TRBD1 matching 7 bases. Germline assignment: CDR1 MDHEN and CDR2 SYDVKM. Unmatched junction bases numbered 7, after V lost 4 bases and J lost 4 bases. The CDR3 length is 15 residues.

This clonotype was found many times. The chain couples TRBV11-3 to TRBJ2-3, with 7 bases matching TRBD2. The CDR3 contains 17 residues. The germline gives CDR1 SGHNT, CDR2 YENEEA. J gave up 4 bases and V 0 bases, and 10 bases lay outside the gene matches. CDR3 DNA: TGTGCCAGCAGCTTAGAGAGGACTAGTGGCCTCGCAGATACGCAGTATTTT. Protein: CASSLERTSGLADTQYF.

This clonotype was counted many times. This chain links TRBV10-3 with TRBJ2-1; 11 bases are a match to TRBD2. CDR3 length: 16 residues. Germline loops: CDR1 ENHRY, CDR2 SYGVKD. The trim removed 5 bases at V and 9 bases at J, leaving 12 bases unmatched. The CDR3 sequence: CAISPIVTSGTGEQFF. CDR3 DNA sequence: TGTGCCATCAGTCCCATAGTGACTAGCGGGACGGGTGAGCAGTTCTTC.

This clonotype was seen ten or more times. V usage is TRBV7-3 and J usage is TRBJ2-2, with TRBD1 identical over 8 bases. There are 15 residues in the CDR3. Per the germline V gene, CDR1 is SGHTA and CDR2 is FQGTGA. J gave up 5 bases and V 6 bases, and 8 bases lay outside the gene matches. The CDR3 nucleotides read TGTGCCAGCAGATCCGGACAGGGCGGGACCGGGGAGCTGTTTTTT. The encoded protein is CASRSGQGGTGELFF.

The chain recombines TRBV11-2 with TRBJ2-4, with a possible D match to TRBD2 (6 bases). V shed 4 bases and J shed 8 bases, with 18 bases lying between them. This CDR3 region has 15 residues. The germline CDR1 and CDR2 sequences are SGHAT and FQNNGV. The CDR3 loop reads CASSSNPGVGYIQYF. As DNA, the CDR3 is TGTGCCAGCAGCTCCAATCCGGGGGTTGGGTACATTCAGTACTTC. Based on the CDR3 plus reference TRBV11-2 and TRBJ2-4, the full variable domain is EAGVAQSPRYKIIEKRQSVAFWCNPISGHATLYWYQQILGQGPKLLIQFQNNGVVDDSQLPKDRFSAERLKGVDSTLKIQPAKLEDSAVYLCASSSNPGVGYIQYFGAGTRLSVL.

A remark on this clonotype: Sequence at one end of the junction differs from germline and may be a read error. The chain is built from TRBV27 and TRBJ2-1; the D gene is possibly TRBD1 (5 bases). The CDR3 has 14 residues. CDR1 MNHEY and CDR2 SMNVEV come from the germline V gene (reference sequence). In DNA, the CDR3 is TGTGCCGGCAGTCCACAGGACGGCAACAATGAGCAGTTCTTC. The encoded protein is CAGSPQDGNNEQFF.

This clonotype was detected ten times or more. The chain combines TRBV6-6 with TRBJ1-1, with a possible D match to TRBD1 (6 bases). In germline, CDR1 is MNHNY, CDR2 SVGAGI (reference sequence). V lost 2 bases and J 1 base, leaving 11 bases between the germline ends. CDR3 length: 15 amino acids. CDR3 DNA: TGTGCCAGCAGTTACGGGGGACAAGAGAACACTGAAGCTTTCTTT. Protein sequence: CASSYGGQENTEAFF.

V is TRBV15 and J is TRBJ2-1; the D gene is possibly TRBD1 (6 bases). Germline CDR1 LNHNV, CDR2 YYDKDF (reference sequence). This CDR3 spans 16 amino acids. Trimming cost V 5 bases and J 9 bases, with 23 bases left between them. The CDR3 is CATSRRDTRFESEQFF. CDR3 nucleotides: TGTGCCACCAGCCGCCGGGACACCCGTTTTGAATCTGAGCAGTTCTTC.

V is TRBV9 and J is TRBJ2-3, with 8 bases fitting TRBD2. Germline V gene lookup returns CDR1 SGDLS and CDR2 YYNGEE. CDR3 length: 17 amino acids. V gave up 0 bases and J gave up 2 bases; unmatched junction bases: 8. The CDR3 protein is CASSVEGSGGPTDTQYF. The CDR3 DNA follows: TGTGCCAGCAGCGTAGAAGGGAGCGGGGGACCCACAGATACGCAGTATTTT.

This clonotype was counted at least ten times. The chain recombines TRBV12-3 or TRBV12-4 with TRBJ2-7; 8 bases are shared with TRBD1. Trimming took 6 bases from V and 1 from J; bases not matched to a gene: 5. The CDR3 runs 14 residues. CDR3 coding DNA: TGTGCCAGCAGACGGACAGGGAGTTCCTACGAGCAGTACTTC. Translating gives CASRRTGSSYEQYF.